The 28 T cell receptor beta chains listed next were all sequenced from one sample in a study of identifying expanded T cells in peripheral blood. TCRdb's table, derived via immunoSEQ multiplex PCR, lists solely in-frame clones and lacks some. There are over 45,000 clones in the sample; roughly four fifths occur only once, and over 15% lies in the top ten. Material for sequencing was blood. Receptor source: a person aged 18 to 75 in good health.

The chain combines TRBV30 with TRBJ1-1, with 10 bases that match TRBD1. V lost 1 base, J lost 8 bases, and 4 bases stayed unmatched. Germline V lookup: CDR1 GTSNPN, CDR2 SVGIG (reference sequence). The CDR3 contains 13 residues. Written as DNA, the CDR3 is TGTGCCTGGAGTGGGGACAGGGGCCAGGAAGCTTTCTTT. Amino acids: CAWSGDRGQEAFF. Based on the CDR3 plus reference TRBV30 and TRBJ1-1, the full variable domain is SQTIHQWPATLVQPVGSPLSLECTVEGTSNPNLYWYRQAAGRGLQLLFYSVGIGQISSEVPQNLSASRPQDRQFILSSKKLLLSDSGFYLCAWSGDRGQEAFFGQGTRLTVV.

The genes are TRBV6-1 and TRBJ1-1; D is uncertain. V lost 6 bases to trimming and J lost 1 base, with 6 bases between them. CDR3 length: 12 amino acids. Per germline, CDR1 MNHNS and CDR2 SASEGT. The CDR3 coding sequence is TGTGCCAGCAGGCGACAGAACACTGAAGCTTTCTTT. This encodes CASRRQNTEAFF.

The CDR3 loop reads CASSHGPTREQYF. CDR3 bases: TGTGCCAGCAGCCACGGACCCACTCGAGAGCAGTACTTC. This chain connects TRBV7-9 to TRBJ2-7; D not certain. The CDR3 contains 13 residues. Germline CDR1 reads SEHNR; CDR2 reads FQNEAQ (reference sequence). Trimming took off 5 bases at V and 7 bases at J, with 15 bases between the two ends.

This clone turned up a few times. This chain connects TRBV5-1 to TRBJ1-6; no definite D call. Germline loops: CDR1 SGHRS, CDR2 YFSETQ. This CDR3 is built from 13 residues. V dropped 0 bases and J dropped 11 bases, with 9 bases sitting between them. CDR3 DNA: TGCGCCAGCAGCTTGGCCCTAAGGACACCCCTCCACTTT. Amino acids: CASSLALRTPLHF.

V is TRBV5-5 and J is TRBJ1-3, with D hard to call. The ends were cut back, 7 bases at V and 0 bases at J, with 11 bases in the middle. CDR3 length: 14 residues. Germline V gene lookup returns CDR1 SGHKS and CDR2 YYEKEE (reference sequence). The CDR3 sequence is CASADGGSGNTIYF. The CDR3 region has the DNA TGTGCCAGCGCAGACGGCGGCTCTGGAAACACCATATATTTT.

This chain joins TRBV10-2 and TRBJ2-7; 8 bases fit TRBD2. V lost 6 bases to trimming and J lost 4 bases; unmatched junction nucleotides: 5. The germline V gene has CDR1 WSHSY and CDR2 SAAADI. This CDR3 contains 13 residues. CDR3 sequence: CASSKSGGYEQYV. CDR3 bases: TGCGCCAGCAGCAAGAGCGGGGGTTACGAGCAGTACGTC.

The count of this clone is one. CDR3 in DNA: TGCGCCAGCAGCCAAGAACAGCGGGGGACCTACAATGAGCAGTTCTTC. Encoded protein: CASSQEQRGTYNEQFF. This chain connects TRBV4-1 to TRBJ2-1; 8 bases align to TRBD2. This CDR3 region has 16 residues. Germline CDR1 and CDR2: MGHRA and YSYEKL. J gave up 2 bases and V 0 bases, and 3 bases lay outside the gene matches.

This clone was counted only a few times. This sequence joins TRBV4-1 and TRBJ1-6; D call uncertain. V was cut by 1 base and J by 7 bases, with 11 bases left in between. The CDR3 loop spans 15 amino acids. Germline-derived CDR1 and CDR2 are MGHRA and YSYEKL. CDR3 DNA sequence: TGCGCCAGCAGCCAAGTTGGGCCGACGAATTCACCCCTCCACTTT. Protein: CASSQVGPTNSPLHF.

CDR3: CASSTGTGAFTDTQYF. The CDR3 nucleotides read TGTGCCAGCAGCACCGGGACAGGGGCATTTACAGATACGCAGTATTTT. This chain joins TRBV5-5 and TRBJ2-3, with 10 positions matching TRBD1. The junction had 8 bases not matched to a gene; V was cut back by 4 bases and J by 3 bases. Germline V gives CDR1 SGHKS, CDR2 YYEKEE (reference sequence). The CDR3 totals 16 residues. Using reference TRBV5-5 and TRBJ2-3 for the parts outside the CDR3, the full variable domain is DAGVTQSPTHLIKTRGQQVTLRCSPISGHKSVSWYQQVLGQGPQFIFQYYEKEERGRGNFPDRFSARQFPNYSSELNVNALLLGDSALYLCASSTGTGAFTDTQYFGPGTRLTVL.

This clone was counted a few times. This rearrangement joins TRBV7-2 to TRBJ1-1; no reliable D call. This CDR3 comprises 15 residues. Germline V gene data show CDR1 as SGHTA and CDR2 as FQGNSA. V lost 5 bases and J 0 bases, leaving 13 bases between the germline ends. CDR3 in amino acids: CASSVPPTVNTEAFF. CDR3 DNA: TGTGCCAGCAGCGTACCCCCGACGGTGAACACTGAAGCTTTCTTT.

V and J are TRBV11-2 and TRBJ1-1; possibly TRBD1 for D (6 bases). V lost 5 bases to trimming and J lost 1 base, with 23 bases between them. CDR1 is SGHAT, CDR2 FQNNGV, per germline. The CDR3 runs to 18 residues. The chain's CDR3 is CASSRPEQGLLKNTEAFF. The CDR3 nucleotides read TGTGCCAGCAGCCGACCCGAACAGGGCCTCTTGAAGAACACTGAAGCTTTCTTT.

The chain couples TRBV2 to TRBJ2-3; the match to TRBD2 covers 9 bases. The CDR3 consists of 18 residues. The ends lost 3 bases at V and 4 bases at J; junction bases unmatched: 14. From germline, CDR1 is SNHLY and CDR2 FYNNEI. The CDR3 region has the DNA TGTGCCAGCAGTGAGAGGGGTAGGGTAGCGGGAGCCCCAGATACGCAGTATTTT. Amino acids: CASSERGRVAGAPDTQYF.

J is TRBJ2-1 and V is TRBV27; D tentatively reads TRBD1 or TRBD2 (6 bases each). The V gene's germline CDR1 is MNHEY and CDR2 SMNVEV (reference sequence). This CDR3 is 13 amino acids long. V was pared by 5 bases and J by 6 bases, with 11 bases between. As DNA, the CDR3 is TGTGCCAGCAGTCCGGGGGCCACCAATGAGCAGTTCTTC. Residues: CASSPGATNEQFF.

The rearrangement links TRBV18 to TRBJ2-3, with D perhaps given as TRBD1 or TRBD2 (5 bases each). The germline V gene has CDR1 KGHSH and CDR2 LQKENI. This CDR3 is built from 12 residues. V was trimmed by 2 bases and J by 9 bases, leaving 9 bases between them. The CDR3: CASSPGGSTQYF. CDR3 in DNA: TGTGCCAGCTCACCAGGGGGAAGCACGCAGTATTTT.

This clone was counted only a few times. This chain links TRBV7-9 with TRBJ1-1; the D is unclear. Trimming shortened V by 4 bases and J by 0 bases, and 15 bases separated the two germline ends. Per germline, CDR1 SEHNR and CDR2 FQNEAQ (reference sequence). The CDR3 is made up of 16 amino acids. The CDR3 nucleotides are TGTGCCAGCAGCTCCAGAGGGCTCGATTTGAACACTGAAGCTTTCTTT. This sequence encodes CASSSRGLDLNTEAFF.

The rearrangement joins TRBV30 to TRBJ1-2; D is uncertain. The V and J ends lost 2 bases and 4 bases respectively, with 8 bases between them. CDR1 GTSNPN and CDR2 SVGIG come from the germline V gene (reference sequence). The CDR3 totals 12 residues. The CDR3 sequence is CAWSLSVYGYTF. The CDR3 DNA follows: TGTGCCTGGAGTCTATCGGTCTATGGCTACACCTTC.

This chain connects TRBV12-5 to TRBJ1-1, with D unclear. Germline V lookup: CDR1 LGHNT, CDR2 FRNRAP. The germline V and J ends were trimmed by 1 base and 4 bases, with 1 base remaining between them. The CDR3 covers 11 residues. The CDR3 loop reads CASGLGTEAFF. CDR3 coding DNA: TGTGCTAGTGGTTTGGGCACTGAAGCTTTCTTT.

The J gene is TRBJ1-2, the V gene TRBV6-5; 9 bases map to TRBD1. J lost 6 bases, V lost 6 bases, and 8 bases had no gene match. From germline, CDR1 is MNHEY and CDR2 SVGAGI. The CDR3 sequence is 14 residues long. The CDR3 spells CASRGTGKGDGYTF. CDR3 DNA: TGTGCCAGCAGGGGGACAGGGAAGGGGGATGGCTACACCTTC.

The chain recombines TRBV5-1 with TRBJ2-7; 7 bases align to TRBD1. The CDR3 runs to 15 residues. V lost 3 bases and J lost 6; bases outside the gene matches: 12. Germline CDR1 SGHRS, CDR2 YFSETQ. The CDR3 region is CASSWGSGTEPEQYF. The DNA of the CDR3 is TGCGCCAGCAGCTGGGGGTCCGGGACAGAGCCCGAGCAGTACTTC.

This clone showed up just once. This chain joins TRBV4-1 and TRBJ1-4; D call uncertain. Germline values: CDR1 MGHRA, CDR2 YSYEKL. The CDR3 runs 16 residues. The V end lost 1 base, the J end lost 1 base, and 10 bases lay between the germline ends. The CDR3 reads CASSQGSGLTNEKLFF. The CDR3 DNA reads as TGCGCCAGCAGCCAAGGCTCGGGCTTAACTAATGAAAAACTGTTTTTT.

This rearrangement joins TRBV19 to TRBJ1-5; 7 nucleotides match TRBD1. Losses at the gene ends were 6 bases for V and 6 bases for J; bases not matched to a gene: 5. The CDR3 spans 13 residues. CDR1 is LNHDA and CDR2 is SQIVND in the germline V gene (reference sequence). The CDR3 reads CASRPRGGQPQHF. CDR3 DNA: TGTGCCAGTAGGCCCAGGGGGGGTCAGCCCCAGCATTTT.

The chain carries TRBV11-3 and TRBJ2-7; a weak D match, TRBD2 (5 bases). Germline CDR1 and CDR2: SGHNT and YENEEA. This CDR3 comprises 15 residues. The V end was cut by 5 bases, the J end by 0 bases, with 14 bases between. DNA for the CDR3: TGTGCCAGCAGCGAGGGCACTGGCTTCTCCTACGAGCAGTACTTC. Translated: CASSEGTGFSYEQYF. The entire variable domain, with the rest obtained from reference TRBV11-3 and TRBJ2-7, is as follows: EAGVVQSPRYKIIEKKQPVAFWCNPISGHNTLYWYLQNLGQGPELLIRYENEEAVDDSQLPKDRFSAERLKGVDSTLKIQPAELGDSAVYLCASSEGTGFSYEQYFGPGTRLTVT.

This chain links TRBV5-6 with TRBJ1-2; 7 nucleotides line up with TRBD1. Germline V gene sequence: CDR1 SGHDT, CDR2 YYEEEE. The junction had 5 bases not matched to a gene; V was cut back by 4 bases and J by 2 bases. The CDR3 contains 14 residues. CDR3 amino acids: CASSTTTGNYGYTF. CDR3 bases: TGTGCCAGCAGCACCACGACAGGGAACTATGGCTACACCTTC.

The chain employs TRBV14 and TRBJ1-1; the D is unclear. The germline V and J ends were trimmed by 1 base and 1 base, with 4 bases remaining between them. The CDR3 sequence is 13 residues long. Germline V gene sequence: CDR1 SGHDN, CDR2 FVKESK. The CDR3 sequence: CASSQGGNTEAFF. CDR3 nucleotide sequence: TGTGCCAGCAGCCAAGGCGGGAACACTGAAGCTTTCTTT.

The CDR3 DNA follows: TGTGCCAGCAGCCAACTCACGAACACTGAAGCTTTCTTT. Protein product: CASSQLTNTEAFF. The gene calls are TRBV7-9 and TRBJ1-1; D is unresolved. This CDR3 contains 13 residues. CDR1 and CDR2 (germline): SEHNR, FQNEAQ (reference sequence). V was cut by 5 bases and J by 1 base, with 8 bases left in between.

The CDR3 sequence is CASSRGLAGAGELFF. The CDR3 DNA reads TGTGCCAGCAGTCGAGGACTAGCGGGGGCCGGGGAGCTGTTTTTT. This rearrangement joins TRBV6-1 to TRBJ2-2; 13 bases agree with TRBD2. This CDR3 is 15 amino acids long. Germline V lookup: CDR1 MNHNS, CDR2 SASEGT. V was clipped by 5 bases and J by 6 bases; unmatched bases: 3.

The chain uses TRBV5-4 and TRBJ1-2; no firm D call. Deletions cut 3 bases from V and 0 bases from J, with 12 bases between. The CDR3 consists of 15 residues. Germline V gene lookup returns CDR1 SGHNT and CDR2 YYREEE (reference sequence). In nucleotides, the CDR3 is TGTGCCAGCAGCTCCCCCAAAGGAGCTAACTATGGCTACACCTTC. Encoded protein: CASSSPKGANYGYTF.

This clone was seen once. The chain combines TRBV2 with TRBJ2-3; D possibly corresponds to TRBD1 (5 bases). V was clipped by 4 bases and J by 1 base, with 12 bases between them. CDR1 and CDR2 from the germline V gene are SNHLY and FYNNEI. The CDR3 spans 15 residues. The chain's CDR3 is CASSGGQAGTDTQYF. CDR3 sequence (DNA): TGTGCCAGCAGTGGGGGCCAGGCTGGCACAGATACGCAGTATTTT.